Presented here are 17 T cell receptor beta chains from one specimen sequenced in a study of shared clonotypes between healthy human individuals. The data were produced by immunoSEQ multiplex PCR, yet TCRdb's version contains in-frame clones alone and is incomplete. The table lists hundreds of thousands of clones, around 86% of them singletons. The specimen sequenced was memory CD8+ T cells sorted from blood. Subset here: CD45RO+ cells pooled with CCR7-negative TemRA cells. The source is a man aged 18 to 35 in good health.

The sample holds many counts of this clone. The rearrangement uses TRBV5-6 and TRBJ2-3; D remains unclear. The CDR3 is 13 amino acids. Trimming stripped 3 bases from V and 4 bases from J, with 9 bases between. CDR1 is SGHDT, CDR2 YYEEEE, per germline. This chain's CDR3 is CASSSAWADTQYF. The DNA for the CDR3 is TGTGCCAGCAGCTCCGCGTGGGCAGATACGCAGTATTTT. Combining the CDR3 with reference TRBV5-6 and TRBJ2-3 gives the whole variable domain DAGVTQSPTHLIKTRGQQVTLRCSPKSGHDTVSWYQQALGQGPQFIFQYYEEEERQRGNFPDRFSGHQFPNYSSELNVNALLLGDSALYLCASSSAWADTQYFGPGTRLTVL.

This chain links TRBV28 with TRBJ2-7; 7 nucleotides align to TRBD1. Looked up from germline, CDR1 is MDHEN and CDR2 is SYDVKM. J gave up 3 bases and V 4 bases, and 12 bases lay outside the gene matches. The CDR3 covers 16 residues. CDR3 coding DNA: TGTGCCAGCAGTTCGTTCCGGGACAGTATTTACTACGAGCAGTACTTC. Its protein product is CASSSFRDSIYYEQYF. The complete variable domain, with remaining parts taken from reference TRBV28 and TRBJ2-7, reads DVKVTQSSRYLVKRTGEKVFLECVQDMDHENMFWYRQDPGLGLRLIYFSYDVKMKEKGDIPEGYSVSREKKERFSLILESASTNQTSMYLCASSSFRDSIYYEQYFGPGTRLTVT.

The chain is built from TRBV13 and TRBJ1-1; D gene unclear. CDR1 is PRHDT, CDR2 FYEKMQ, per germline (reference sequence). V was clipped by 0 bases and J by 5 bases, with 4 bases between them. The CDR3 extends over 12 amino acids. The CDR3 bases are TGTGCCAGCAGCTTAGGGCTGACTGAAGCTTTCTTT. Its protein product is CASSLGLTEAFF.

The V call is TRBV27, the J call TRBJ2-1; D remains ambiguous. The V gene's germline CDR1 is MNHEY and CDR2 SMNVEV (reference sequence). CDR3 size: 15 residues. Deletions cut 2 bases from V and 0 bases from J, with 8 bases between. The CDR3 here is CASSLTVSSYNEQFF. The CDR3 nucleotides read TGTGCCAGCAGTTTAACCGTTAGCTCCTACAATGAGCAGTTCTTC.

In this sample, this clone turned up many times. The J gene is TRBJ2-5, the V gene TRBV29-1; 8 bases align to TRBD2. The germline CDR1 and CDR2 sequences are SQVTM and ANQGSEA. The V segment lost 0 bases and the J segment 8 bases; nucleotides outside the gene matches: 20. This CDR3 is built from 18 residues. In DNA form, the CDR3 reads TGCAGCGTTGAAGATGAGGGAGGTCCCAGGGGCGGGGGGCTCACCCAGTACTTC. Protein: CSVEDEGGPRGGGLTQYF.

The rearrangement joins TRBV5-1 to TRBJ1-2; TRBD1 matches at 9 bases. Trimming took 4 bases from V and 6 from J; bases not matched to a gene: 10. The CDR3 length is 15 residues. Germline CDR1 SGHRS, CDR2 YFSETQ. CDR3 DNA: TGCGCCAGCAGCCTAACACAGGGGGCTTCAGATGGCTACACCTTC. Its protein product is CASSLTQGASDGYTF.

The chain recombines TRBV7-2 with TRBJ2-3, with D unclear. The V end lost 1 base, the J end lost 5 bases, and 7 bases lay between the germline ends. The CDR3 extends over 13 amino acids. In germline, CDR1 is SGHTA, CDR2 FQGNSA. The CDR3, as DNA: TGTGCCAGCAGCTTAGGGTGGGGAGATACGCAGTATTTT. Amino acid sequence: CASSLGWGDTQYF. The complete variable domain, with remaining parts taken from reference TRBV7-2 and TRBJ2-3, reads GAGVSQSPSNKVTEKGKDVELRCDPISGHTALYWYRQSLGQGLEFLIYFQGNSAPDKSGLPSDRFSAERTGGSVSTLTIQRTQQEDSAVYLCASSLGWGDTQYFGPGTRLTVL.

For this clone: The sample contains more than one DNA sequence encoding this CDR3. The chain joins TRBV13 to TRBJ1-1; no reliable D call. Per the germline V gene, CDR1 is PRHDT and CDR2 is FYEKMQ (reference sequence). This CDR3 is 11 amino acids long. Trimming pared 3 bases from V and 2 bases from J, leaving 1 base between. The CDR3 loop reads CASSFNTEAFF. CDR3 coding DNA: TGTGCCAGCAGCTTTAACACTGAAGCTTTCTTT.

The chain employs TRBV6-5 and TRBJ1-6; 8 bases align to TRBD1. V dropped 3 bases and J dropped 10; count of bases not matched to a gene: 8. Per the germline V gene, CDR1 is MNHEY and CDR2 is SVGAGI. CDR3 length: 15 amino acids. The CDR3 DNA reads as TGTGCCAGCAGTTATGGACAGGGCTTTAGGTCACCCCTCCACTTT. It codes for CASSYGQGFRSPLHF.

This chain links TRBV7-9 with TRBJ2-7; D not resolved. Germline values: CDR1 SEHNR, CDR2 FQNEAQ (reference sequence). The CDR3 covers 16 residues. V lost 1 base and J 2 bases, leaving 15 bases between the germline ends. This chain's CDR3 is CASSLDNSLRPYEQYF. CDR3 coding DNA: TGTGCCAGCAGCTTAGATAACAGCCTTCGACCCTACGAGCAGTACTTC.

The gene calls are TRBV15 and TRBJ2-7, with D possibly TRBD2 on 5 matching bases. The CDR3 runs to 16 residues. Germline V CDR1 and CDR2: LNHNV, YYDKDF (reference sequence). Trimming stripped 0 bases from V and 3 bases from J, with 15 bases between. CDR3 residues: CATSRDLGDLHYEQYF. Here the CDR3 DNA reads TGTGCCACCAGCAGAGACCTGGGAGACCTTCACTACGAGCAGTACTTC.

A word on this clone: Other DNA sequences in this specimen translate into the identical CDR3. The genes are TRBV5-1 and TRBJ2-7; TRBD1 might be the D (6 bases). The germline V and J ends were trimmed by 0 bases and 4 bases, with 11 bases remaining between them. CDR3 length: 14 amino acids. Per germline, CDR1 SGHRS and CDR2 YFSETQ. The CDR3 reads CASSLEGGSYEQYF. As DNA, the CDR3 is TGCGCCAGCAGCTTGGAAGGGGGATCATACGAGCAGTACTTC. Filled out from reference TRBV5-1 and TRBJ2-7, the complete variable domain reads KAGVTQTPRYLIKTRGQQVTLSCSPISGHRSVSWYQQTPGQGLQFLFEYFSETQRNKGNFPGRFSGRQFSNSRSEMNVSTLELGDSALYLCASSLEGGSYEQYFGPGTRLTVT.

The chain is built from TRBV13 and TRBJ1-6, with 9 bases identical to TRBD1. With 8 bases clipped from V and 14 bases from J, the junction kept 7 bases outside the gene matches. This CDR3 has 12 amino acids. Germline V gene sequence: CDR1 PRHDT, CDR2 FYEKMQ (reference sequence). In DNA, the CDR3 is TGTGCCAGCTCGGGGGACAGGGAATCCCTCCACTTT. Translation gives CASSGDRESLHF.

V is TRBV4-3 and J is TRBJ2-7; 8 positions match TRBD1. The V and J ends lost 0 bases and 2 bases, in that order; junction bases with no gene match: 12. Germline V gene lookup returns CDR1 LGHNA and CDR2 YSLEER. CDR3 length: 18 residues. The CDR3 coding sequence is TGCGCCAGCAGCCAAGATCTCCCGGACCGACAGGGGCCCTACGAGCAGTACTTC. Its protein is CASSQDLPDRQGPYEQYF.

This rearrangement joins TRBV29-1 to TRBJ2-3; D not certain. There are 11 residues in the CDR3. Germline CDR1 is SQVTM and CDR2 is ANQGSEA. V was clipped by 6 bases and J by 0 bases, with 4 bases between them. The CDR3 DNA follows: TGCAGCGTCTACAGCACAGATACGCAGTATTTT. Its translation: CSVYSTDTQYF.

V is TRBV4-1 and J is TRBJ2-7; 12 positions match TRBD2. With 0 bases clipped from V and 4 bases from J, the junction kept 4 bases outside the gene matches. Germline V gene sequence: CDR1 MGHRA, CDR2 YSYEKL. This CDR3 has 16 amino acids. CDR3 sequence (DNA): TGCGCCAGCAGCCAAGATGGACTAGCGGGATTTTACGAGCAGTACTTC. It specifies CASSQDGLAGFYEQYF.

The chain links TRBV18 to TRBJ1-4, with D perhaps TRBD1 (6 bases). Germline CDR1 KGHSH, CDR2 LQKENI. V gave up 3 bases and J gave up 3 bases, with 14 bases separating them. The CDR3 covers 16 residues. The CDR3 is CASSPGLQGANEKLFF. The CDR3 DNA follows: TGTGCCAGCTCACCCGGGTTACAGGGCGCTAATGAAAAACTGTTTTTT.